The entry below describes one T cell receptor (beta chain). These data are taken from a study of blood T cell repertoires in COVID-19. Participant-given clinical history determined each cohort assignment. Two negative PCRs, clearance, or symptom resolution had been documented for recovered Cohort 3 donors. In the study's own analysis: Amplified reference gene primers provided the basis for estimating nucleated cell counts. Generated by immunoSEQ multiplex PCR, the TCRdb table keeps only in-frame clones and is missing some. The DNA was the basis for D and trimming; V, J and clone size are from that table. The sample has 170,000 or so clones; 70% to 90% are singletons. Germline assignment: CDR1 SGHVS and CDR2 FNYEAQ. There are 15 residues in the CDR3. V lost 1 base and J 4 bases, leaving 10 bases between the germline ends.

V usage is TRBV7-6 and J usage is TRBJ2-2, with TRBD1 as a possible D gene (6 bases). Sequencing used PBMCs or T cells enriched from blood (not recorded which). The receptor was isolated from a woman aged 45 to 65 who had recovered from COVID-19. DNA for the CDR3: TGTGCCAGCAGCTTAGTTAGGGGGATCACCGGGGAGCTGTTTTTT. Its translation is CASSLVRGITGELFF. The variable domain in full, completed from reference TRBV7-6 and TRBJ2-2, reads GAGVSQSPRYKVTKRGQDVALRCDPISGHVSLYWYRQALGQGPEFLTYFNYEAQQDKSGLPNDRFSAERPEGSISTLTIQRTEQRDSAMYRCASSLVRGITGELFFGEGSRLTVL.